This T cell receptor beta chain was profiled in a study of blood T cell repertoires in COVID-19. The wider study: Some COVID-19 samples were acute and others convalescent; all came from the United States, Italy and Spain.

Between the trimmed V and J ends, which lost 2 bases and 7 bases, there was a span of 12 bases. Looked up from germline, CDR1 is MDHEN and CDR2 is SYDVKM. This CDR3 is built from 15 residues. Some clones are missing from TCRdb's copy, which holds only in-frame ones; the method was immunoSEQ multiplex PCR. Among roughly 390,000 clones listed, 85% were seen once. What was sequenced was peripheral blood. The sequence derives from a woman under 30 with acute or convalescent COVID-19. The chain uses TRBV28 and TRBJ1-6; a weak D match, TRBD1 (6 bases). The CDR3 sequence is CASSLDRDKNSPLHF. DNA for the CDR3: TGTGCCAGCAGTTTAGATCGGGACAAGAATTCACCCCTCCACTTT.